The T cell receptor (beta chain) described here comes from a study of OX40 agonist ivuxolimab in advanced cancers. Overall study: Partial responses were observed in three patients, of whom one had hepatocellular carcinoma and two had cutaneous melanoma.

The CDR3 has 16 amino acids. Germline CDR1 reads MNHEY; CDR2 reads SMNVEV (reference sequence). Trimming took off 5 bases at V and 8 bases at J, with 22 bases between the two ends. Only in-frame clones appear in the TCRdb table, and some are missing; sequencing was by immunoSEQ multiplex PCR. The sample contains nearly 8,000 clones, less than 85% of which appear only once. This material consisted of CD4+ or CD8+ T cells sorted from blood, taken in a trial of the OX40 agonist ivuxolimab. The receptor's source is an adult with an advanced solid tumor such as melanoma, head and neck, liver or kidney cancer. The chain employs TRBV27 and TRBJ2-1; D may be TRBD2 (6 bases). CDR3 residues: CASSPQTSWVSDEQFF. As DNA, the CDR3 is TGTGCCAGCAGTCCACAAACTAGCTGGGTCTCCGATGAGCAGTTCTTC.